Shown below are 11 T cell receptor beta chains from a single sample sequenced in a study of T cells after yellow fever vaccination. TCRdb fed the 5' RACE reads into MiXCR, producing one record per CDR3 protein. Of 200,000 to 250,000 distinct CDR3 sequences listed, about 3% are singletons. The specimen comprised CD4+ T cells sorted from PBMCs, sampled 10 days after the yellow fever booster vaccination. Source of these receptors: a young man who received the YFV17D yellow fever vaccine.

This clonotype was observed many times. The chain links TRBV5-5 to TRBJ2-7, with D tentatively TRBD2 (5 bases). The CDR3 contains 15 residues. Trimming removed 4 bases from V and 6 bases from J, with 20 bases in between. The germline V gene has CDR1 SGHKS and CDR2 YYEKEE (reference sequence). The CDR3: CASSPGNRRPSEQYV. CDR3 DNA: TGTGCCAGCAGCCCGGGGAATCGACGGCCCTCCGAGCAGTACGTC.

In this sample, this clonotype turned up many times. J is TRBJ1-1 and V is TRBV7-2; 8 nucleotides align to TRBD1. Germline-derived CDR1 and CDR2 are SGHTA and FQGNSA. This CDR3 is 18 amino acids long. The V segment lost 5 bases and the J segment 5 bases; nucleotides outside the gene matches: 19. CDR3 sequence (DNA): TGTGCCAGCAGCCCCCGCCGGACAGGGAATGAATGGAGGACTGAAGCTTTCTTT. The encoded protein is CASSPRRTGNEWRTEAFF.

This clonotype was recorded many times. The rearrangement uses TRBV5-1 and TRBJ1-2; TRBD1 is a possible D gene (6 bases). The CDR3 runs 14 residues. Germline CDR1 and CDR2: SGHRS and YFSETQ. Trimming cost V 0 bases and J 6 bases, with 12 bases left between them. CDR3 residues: CASSLVAGANGYTF. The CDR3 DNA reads TGCGCCAGCAGCTTGGTAGCAGGGGCGAATGGCTACACCTTC.

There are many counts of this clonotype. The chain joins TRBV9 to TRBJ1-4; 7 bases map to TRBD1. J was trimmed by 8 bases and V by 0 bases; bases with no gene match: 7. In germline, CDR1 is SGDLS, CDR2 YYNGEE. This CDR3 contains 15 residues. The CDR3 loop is CASSVDRGQWEKLFF. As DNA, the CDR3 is TGTGCCAGCAGCGTAGATCGGGGACAGTGGGAAAAACTGTTTTTT. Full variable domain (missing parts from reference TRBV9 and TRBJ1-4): DSGVTQTPKHLITATGQRVTLRCSPRSGDLSVYWYQQSLDQGLQFLIQYYNGEERAKGNILERFSAQQFPDLHSELNLSSLELGDSALYFCASSVDRGQWEKLFFGSGTQLSVL.

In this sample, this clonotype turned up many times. For the CDR3, the DNA is TGTGCCAGCAGTTTAAGTTGGGTAGCGGGGGGGGAATATAAAAACATTCAGTACTTC. Translating it yields CASSLSWVAGGEYKNIQYF. This sequence joins TRBV27 and TRBJ2-4; 11 bases are shared with TRBD2. The CDR3 runs to 19 residues. Germline CDR1 reads MNHEY; CDR2 reads SMNVEV (reference sequence). Trimming at V came to 2 bases and at J to 4 bases, leaving 13 bases not matched to a gene.

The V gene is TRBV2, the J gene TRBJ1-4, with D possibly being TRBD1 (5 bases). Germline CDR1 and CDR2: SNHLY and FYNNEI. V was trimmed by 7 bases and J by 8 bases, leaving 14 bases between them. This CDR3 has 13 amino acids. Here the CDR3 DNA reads TGTGCCAGCAATTTACTTGGGGGAGAAAAACTGTTTTTT. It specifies CASNLLGGEKLFF.

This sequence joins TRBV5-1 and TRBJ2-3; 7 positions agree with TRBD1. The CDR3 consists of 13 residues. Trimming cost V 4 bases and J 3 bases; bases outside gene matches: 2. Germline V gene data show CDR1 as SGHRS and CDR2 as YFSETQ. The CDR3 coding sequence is TGCGCCAGCAGCAAGGACAGGACAGATACGCAGTATTTT. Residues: CASSKDRTDTQYF.

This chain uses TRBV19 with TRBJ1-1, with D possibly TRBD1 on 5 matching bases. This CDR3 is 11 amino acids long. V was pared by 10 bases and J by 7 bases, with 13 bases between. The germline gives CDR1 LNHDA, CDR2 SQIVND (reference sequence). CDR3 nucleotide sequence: TGTGCCACGCACCGGGGGGTTGAAGCTTTCTTT. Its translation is CATHRGVEAFF.

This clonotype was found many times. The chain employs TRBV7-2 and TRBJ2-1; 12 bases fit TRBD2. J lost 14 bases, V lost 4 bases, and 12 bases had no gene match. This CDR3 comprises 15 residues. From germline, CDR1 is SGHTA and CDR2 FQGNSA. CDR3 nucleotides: TGTGCCAGCAGCTCGATCGGACTAGCGGGACGGCGGAAGTTCTTC. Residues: CASSSIGLAGRRKFF.

Here the CDR3 reads CASSQAGTGANTEAFF. The CDR3 DNA is TGCGCCAGCAGCCAGGCCGGGACAGGGGCAAACACTGAAGCTTTCTTT. The rearrangement joins TRBV4-3 to TRBJ1-1; TRBD1 matches 10 bases. V lost 3 bases, J lost 2 bases, and 6 bases stayed unmatched. The CDR3 has 16 amino acids. Germline values: CDR1 LGHNA, CDR2 YSLEER.

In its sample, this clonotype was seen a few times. As DNA, the CDR3 is TGCGCCAGCAGCCCCGGAGAGGTCAGTTCGGAGACCCAGTACTTC. Encoded protein: CASSPGEVSSETQYF. This chain links TRBV5-1 with TRBJ2-5; D not resolved. Trimming stripped 4 bases from V and 5 bases from J, with 18 bases between. The CDR3 is 15 residues long. Germline CDR1 SGHRS, CDR2 YFSETQ.